This T cell receptor (beta chain) was obtained from a study of identical twins. Study-wide points: Conclusions were drawn cross-sectionally by statistical analysis, without following the same donors. Models predicted less out-of-frame TCR alpha sharing in monozygotic twins than was found.

Healthy Caucasians were all of the donors. A few counts support this clonotype. Its antigen remains unidentified. After template switching added a universal primer site, the resulting cDNA carried unique molecular identifiers. TCRdb fed the 5' RACE reads into MiXCR, producing one record per CDR3 protein. The sample comprises 1,800,000 or so distinct CDR3 sequences, about 30% of which are singletons, and around 0.3% rests with the top ten. Germline assignment: CDR1 GTSNPN and CDR2 SVGIG (reference sequence). This CDR3 contains 14 residues. Trimming stripped 4 bases from V and 5 bases from J, with 14 bases between.

The sequence derives from a newborn girl in good health. What was sequenced was cord blood. This chain joins TRBV30 and TRBJ2-2; D possibly corresponds to TRBD1 (5 bases). Here the CDR3 reads CAWKGWQTTGELFF. The CDR3 bases are TGTGCCTGGAAGGGGTGGCAGACTACCGGGGAGCTGTTTTTT.